The sequence of this T cell receptor (beta chain) was determined in a study of blood T cells in healthy people across ages. Study observations and caveats: The study lacked donor CMV status, which possibly confounded expanded clonotype changes. TCR beta diversity correlated strongly with naive T cell percentage.

The CDR3 covers 16 residues. The V gene end was trimmed by 3 bases and the J gene end by 6 bases; junction bases not matched to a gene: 8. Germline V lookup: CDR1 SGHRS, CDR2 YFSETQ. The table lists this clonotype with a few counts. Its antigen remains unidentified. PBMCs were isolated at a quantity of at least 6.5 million per sample. A second roughly 7 to 12 cycle PCR used barcoded and J-beta primers. TCRdb analysed the 5' RACE reads with MiXCR anew, one entry per CDR3 protein. Among hundreds of thousands of distinct CDR3 sequences, over 20% were seen once, and the ten largest hold 3% to 4.5%. The rearrangement uses TRBV5-1 and TRBJ2-1; 11 bases are a match to TRBD2. The specimen was blood. The TCR originated in a man between 70 and 80 years old in good health. CDR3 residues: CASSSPGTSGPNEQFF. DNA of the CDR3: TGCGCCAGCAGCTCGCCGGGGACTAGCGGACCCAATGAGCAGTTCTTC. The variable domain in full, with the rest retrieved from reference TRBV5-1 and TRBJ2-1, is KAGVTQTPRYLIKTRGQQVTLSCSPISGHRSVSWYQQTPGQGLQFLFEYFSETQRNKGNFPGRFSGRQFSNSRSEMNVSTLELGDSALYLCASSSPGTSGPNEQFFGPGTRLTVL.